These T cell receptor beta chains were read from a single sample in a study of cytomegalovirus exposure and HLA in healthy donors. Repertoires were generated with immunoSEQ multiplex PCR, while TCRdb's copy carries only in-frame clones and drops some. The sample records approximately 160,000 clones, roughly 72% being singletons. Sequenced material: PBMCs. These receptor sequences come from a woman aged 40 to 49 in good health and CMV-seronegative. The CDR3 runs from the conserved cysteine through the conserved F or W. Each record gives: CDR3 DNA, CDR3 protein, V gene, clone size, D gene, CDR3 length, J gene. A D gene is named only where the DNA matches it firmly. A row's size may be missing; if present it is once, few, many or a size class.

DNA: TGTGCCAGCAGTTTCAGTTTTACCGGGACAGGGGATGGCTACACCTTC; CDR3: CASSFSFTGTGDGYTF; V: TRBV6-5; size: NA; D: TRBD1; length: 16; J: TRBJ1-2
DNA: TGTGCCAGCAGTTTACCGACGGGAGGGGAGCCCCAGCATTTT; CDR3: CASSLPTGGEPQHF; V: TRBV28; size: NA; D: NA; length: 14; J: TRBJ1-5
DNA: TGTGCCAGCTCACAGCTACCGGGACAAATAGAGACCCAGTACTTC; CDR3: CASSQLPGQIETQYF; V: TRBV18; size: NA; D: NA; length: 15; J: TRBJ2-5
DNA: TGTGCCAGCAGTTTCCCCCGGACAGGGGCCAAGAACACTGAAGCTTTCTTT; CDR3: CASSFPRTGAKNTEAFF; V: TRBV28; size: NA; D: TRBD1; length: 17; J: TRBJ1-1
DNA: TGTGCCTGGAGTGTAGGCACAGCTAATCAGCCCCAGCATTTT; CDR3: CAWSVGTANQPQHF; V: TRBV30; size: few; D: NA; length: 14; J: TRBJ1-5
DNA: TGCGCCAGCAGCTCCGCAGGACAAACTTATGGCTACACCTTC; CDR3: CASSSAGQTYGYTF; V: TRBV5-1; size: NA; D: NA; length: 14; J: TRBJ1-2
DNA: TGTGCCTGGAGGCATCTGGAGGGGAACACCGGGGAGCTGTTTTTT; CDR3: CAWRHLEGNTGELFF; V: TRBV30; size: NA; D: NA; length: 15; J: TRBJ2-2
DNA: TGTGCCAGCAGCCGGACTAGCAAAACCGGGGAGCTGTTTTTT; CDR3: CASSRTSKTGELFF; V: TRBV14; size: NA; D: TRBD2; length: 14; J: TRBJ2-2
DNA: TGCGCCAGCAGCCAAGATGGGAGGATTCCAGATACGCAGTATTTT; CDR3: CASSQDGRIPDTQYF; V: TRBV4-1; size: NA; D: NA; length: 15; J: TRBJ2-3
DNA: TGTGCCTGGTCACGCGTCCCCGGGACTGAAGCTTTCTTT; CDR3: CAWSRVPGTEAFF; V: TRBV30; size: NA; D: NA; length: 13; J: TRBJ1-1
DNA: TGTGCCACCAGCCGAGGGAGGCCAGAGACCCAGTACTTC; CDR3: CATSRGRPETQYF; V: TRBV15; size: once; D: NA; length: 13; J: TRBJ2-5
DNA: TGCGCCAGCGGACCTGGACTCTTCTCCTACGAGCAGTACTTC; CDR3: CASGPGLFSYEQYF; V: TRBV4-1; size: once; D: NA; length: 14; J: TRBJ2-7
DNA: TGCAGCGTTGAACAGGGCGAGTCCTACGAGCAGTACTTC; CDR3: CSVEQGESYEQYF; V: TRBV29-1; size: NA; D: NA; length: 13; J: TRBJ2-7